This TCR beta chain was observed in a study of blood T cell repertoires in COVID-19. The overall study: The United States, Italy and Spain were the sources of the acute and convalescent COVID-19 samples. T cells, B-cell-depleted T cells, or PBMCs provided the cDNA or gDNA that served as material.

The V and J ends lost 6 bases and 3 bases, in that order; junction bases with no gene match: 6. In germline, CDR1 is SNHLY, CDR2 FYNNEI. The CDR3 is made up of 15 amino acids. The authors' processing: It was from reference gene primer amplification that nucleated cell counts were estimated. Clones were read by immunoSEQ multiplex PCR, and TCRdb kept only the in-frame ones, dropping some. V, J and clone size are those of that table, while D and trimming were read from the DNA. The table shows about 29,000 clones, with approximately 88% occurring only once. The receptor was derived from a man at least 80 years old with active COVID-19. The chain carries TRBV2 and TRBJ1-4, with 8 bases that match TRBD1. The sequencing input was peripheral blood. CDR3 loop: CASRGGQAPNEKLFF. DNA of the CDR3: TGTGCCAGCAGAGGGGGACAGGCCCCTAATGAAAAACTGTTTTTT.